Listed here is a single T cell receptor (beta chain). Its antigen remains unidentified. The data derive from a study of CD8 T cells in Susac syndrome. General observations from the study: Around 16 Susac-specific public clones were found in total CD8+ repertoires and roughly five in CD8+ TEMRA repertoires.

After extraction with the RNeasy kit, about 0.45 to 1 ug of the RNA was reverse transcribed using random hexamers. TCRdb re-analysed the immunoSEQ multiplex PCR reads in MiXCR, keeping a single row per CDR3 protein. This repertoire shows 75,000 to 80,000 distinct CDR3 sequences, roughly 95% found once; its top ten account for about 0.5%. The CDR3 is made up of 12 amino acids. Trimming left V 4 bases short and J 10 bases short, with 12 bases between. Germline V CDR1 and CDR2: SGDLS, YYNGEE. This receptor was obtained from a human donor with Susac syndrome. J is TRBJ2-1 and V is TRBV9; weak D call: TRBD2 (5 bases). Sequenced sample: CD8+ T cells from PBMCs. For the CDR3, the DNA is TGTGCCAGCAGCCAAGGGAGTAACGAGCAGTTCTTC. Protein: CASSQGSNEQFF.